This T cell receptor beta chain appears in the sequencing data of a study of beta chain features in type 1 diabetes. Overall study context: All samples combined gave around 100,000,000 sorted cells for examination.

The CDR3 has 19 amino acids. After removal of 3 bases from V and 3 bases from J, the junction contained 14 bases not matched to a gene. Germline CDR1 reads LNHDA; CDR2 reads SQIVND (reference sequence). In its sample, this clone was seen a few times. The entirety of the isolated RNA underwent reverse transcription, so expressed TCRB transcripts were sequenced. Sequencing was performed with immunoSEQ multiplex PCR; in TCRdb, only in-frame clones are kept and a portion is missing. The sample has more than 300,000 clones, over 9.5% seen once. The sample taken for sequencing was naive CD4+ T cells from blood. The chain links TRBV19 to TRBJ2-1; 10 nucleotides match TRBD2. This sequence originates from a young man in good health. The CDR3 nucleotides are TGTGCCAGTAGTATCCCCAAGCGGGAGGGCCGGTCGTACTACAATGAGCAGTTCTTC. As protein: CASSIPKREGRSYYNEQFF.